The 32 T cell receptor beta chains in this list originate from one sample, sequenced in a study of blood T cells in healthy people across ages (dated by TCRdb to between 2014 and 2017). The method behind the library was 5' RACE. Sequencing instrument: Illumina HiSeq 2500. A second PCR of roughly 6 to 11 cycles was run with a J-beta primer mix and a sample-barcoded 5' primer. The public reads were quality trimmed at Q25 with fastp and then assembled into clones with MiXCR by TCRdb, keeping productive beta chains. Each CDR3 protein gets just one entry, which takes the most common genes and DNA from the rows behind it. The sample profile shows more than 1,000,000 distinct CDR3 sequences; around 25% of them were found once. The leading ten clones occupy approximately 0.75% of the sample. This sample was also put to use in a study of T cells of mothers and their children.

Material for sequencing was blood. Source of these receptors: a girl aged 2 to 10 in good health.

The rearrangement links TRBV28 to TRBJ2-5; 7 nucleotides match TRBD1. The J call may not be correct, given that the DNA end is closer to TRBJ2-7. The CDR3 contains 15 residues. Germline CDR1 MDHEN, CDR2 SYDVKM. The DNA of the CDR3 is TGTGCCAGCAGTTTGTGGGACCAGGGGGCCTACGAGCAGTACTTC. Encoded protein: CASSLWDQGAYEQYF.

This clonotype was seen more than once but under ten times. The chain links TRBV4-1 to TRBJ1-2, with 7 nucleotides matching TRBD1. The CDR3 is 16 amino acids. Losses at the gene ends were 0 bases for V and 2 bases for J; bases not matched to a gene: 6. From germline, CDR1 is MGHRA and CDR2 YSYEKL. The CDR3 sequence: CASSQERTGSNYGYTF. CDR3 DNA sequence: TGCGCCAGCAGCCAAGAGAGGACAGGCTCCAACTATGGCTACACCTTC.

The genes are TRBV12-5 and TRBJ2-5, with 8 bases that match TRBD1. This CDR3 is 15 amino acids long. Germline assignment: CDR1 LGHNT and CDR2 FRNRAP. V was pared by 5 bases and J by 4 bases, with 9 bases of the junction left unmatched. The CDR3 region is CASGLPGGSLETQYF. The DNA for the CDR3 is TGTGCTAGTGGTCTCCCAGGGGGCAGCTTAGAGACCCAGTACTTC.

This clonotype was detected a few times. CDR3 protein: CSVSAATGFANTIYF. The CDR3 DNA reads TGCAGCGTTAGCGCGGCGACAGGTTTTGCAAACACCATATATTTT. The chain couples TRBV29-1 to TRBJ1-3; D may be TRBD1 (6 bases). The ends were cut back, 5 bases at V and 6 bases at J, with 20 bases in the middle. The V gene's germline CDR1 is SQVTM and CDR2 ANQGSEA. The CDR3 loop spans 15 amino acids.

The chain links TRBV6-1 to TRBJ2-3; TRBD2 agrees at 8 bases. The CDR3 has 17 residues. Germline V gives CDR1 MNHNS, CDR2 SASEGT. The junction had 12 bases not matched to a gene; V was cut back by 6 bases and J by 1 base. CDR3 coding DNA: TGTGCCAGCAGGGACACCTGGACTAGCAAAGGCACAGATACGCAGTATTTT. Amino acid sequence: CASRDTWTSKGTDTQYF.

This clonotype turned up a few times. The chain is built from TRBV2 and TRBJ2-1; D is undetermined. The CDR3 runs 18 residues. Trimming stripped 8 bases from V and 0 bases from J, with 23 bases between. Germline assignment: CDR1 SNHLY and CDR2 FYNNEI. For the CDR3, the DNA is TGTGCCAGCCAAACCCTAGGCAGTTCCTTGTTCTCCTACAATGAGCAGTTCTTC. This encodes CASQTLGSSLFSYNEQFF.

J is TRBJ1-1 and V is TRBV4-3, with D perhaps matching TRBD1 (6 bases). This CDR3 region has 16 residues. Germline values: CDR1 LGHNA, CDR2 YSLEER. The V end was cut by 1 base, the J end by 1 base, with 13 bases between. DNA of the CDR3: TGCGCCAGCAGCCAAGGGGGGGCGTTTCAGAACACTGAAGCTTTCTTT. It encodes CASSQGGAFQNTEAFF.

The chain carries TRBV27 and TRBJ2-3; a possible D gene is TRBD2 (5 bases). The CDR3 sequence is 14 residues long. Trimming took 5 bases from V and 1 from J, leaving 10 bases between them. Germline V CDR1 and CDR2: MNHEY, SMNVEV (reference sequence). The CDR3 nucleotides read TGTGCCAGCAGTCCATGGACTGGCACAGATACGCAGTATTTT. Amino acid sequence: CASSPWTGTDTQYF.

The V and J genes are TRBV3-1 and TRBJ2-3; perhaps D is TRBD1 or TRBD2 (5 bases each). The germline V and J ends were trimmed by 1 base and 5 bases, with 16 bases remaining between them. Germline V gene lookup returns CDR1 LGHDT and CDR2 YNNKEL (reference sequence). The CDR3 covers 16 residues. Here the CDR3 reads CASSQADRLPLDTQYF. The CDR3 DNA reads TGTGCCAGCAGCCAAGCAGACAGACTACCACTAGATACGCAGTATTTT.

This chain links TRBV7-8 with TRBJ2-5, with 8 bases aligning to TRBD1. V gave up 4 bases and J gave up 4 bases; unmatched junction bases: 5. CDR3 length: 14 amino acids. CDR1 SGHVS and CDR2 FQNEAQ come from the germline V gene. CDR3 loop: CASSSRGRRETQYF. The DNA of the CDR3 is TGTGCCAGCAGCTCCAGGGGGCGGCGAGAGACCCAGTACTTC. The full variable domain, in which reference TRBV7-8 and TRBJ2-5 provide the parts outside the CDR3, is GAGVSQSPRYKVAKRGQDVALRCDPISGHVSLFWYQQALGQGPEFLTYFQNEAQLDKSGLPSDRFFAERPEGSVSTLKIQRTQQEDSAVYLCASSSRGRRETQYFGPGTRLLVL.

Worth noting for this clonotype: A single base separates this from a much larger clone, so it may be a read error. This chain connects TRBV29-1 to TRBJ2-6; unclear D gene. The V gene's germline CDR1 is SQVTM and CDR2 ANQGSEA. This CDR3 has 13 amino acids. The V end lost 3 bases, the J end lost 0 bases, and 3 bases lay between the germline ends. The CDR3 loop reads CSVDASGANVLTF. CDR3 nucleotides: TGCAGCGTTGATGCCTCTGGGGCCAACGTCCTGACTTTC.

This clonotype was seen only a few times. The chain uses TRBV28 and TRBJ2-5; TRBD2 aligns across 8 bases. Germline values: CDR1 MDHEN, CDR2 SYDVKM. The CDR3 length is 13 residues. The ends lost 6 bases at V and 13 bases at J; junction bases unmatched: 13. The CDR3 coding sequence is TGTGCCAGCAGCTACGGGGGGGGCTACGAGCGGTACTTC. Encoded protein: CASSYGGGYERYF.

This clonotype was picked up a small number of times. The V call is TRBV21-1, the J call TRBJ1-5. TRBV21-1 is a known pseudogene. The CDR3 covers 14 residues. The CDR3 region has the DNA TGTGCCAGCAGCAAATCCCAGTACAATCAGCCCCAGCATTTT. Its translation is CASSKSQYNQPQHF.

This clonotype was counted only a few times. The DNA of the CDR3 is TGCAGCGCAGACAGGGGCGGGGAAAAACTGTTTTTT. This codes for CSADRGGEKLFF. V usage is TRBV29-1 and J usage is TRBJ1-4; 8 positions agree with TRBD1. Germline CDR1 is SQVTM and CDR2 is ANQGSEA. Trimming took 7 bases from V and 8 from J; bases not matched to a gene: 6. The CDR3 is 12 amino acids.

This clonotype was recorded a few times. The chain joins TRBV29-1 to TRBJ2-5; TRBD2 might be the D (7 bases). The J call is in doubt because the DNA end fits TRBJ2-7 better. The CDR3 runs 13 residues. Germline V gives CDR1 SQVTM, CDR2 ANQGSEA. CDR3 region: CSVELGGRHEQYF. DNA for the CDR3: TGCAGCGTTGAACTCGGGGGGCGGCACGAGCAGTACTTC.

In DNA form, the CDR3 reads TGTGCCAGCAGCTTTAGCGGGAGCAAAAACATTCAGTACTTC. The encoded protein is CASSFSGSKNIQYF. V usage is TRBV7-2 and J usage is TRBJ2-4; TRBD2 matches at 9 bases. The V and J ends lost 3 bases and 3 bases, in that order; junction bases with no gene match: 0. There are 14 residues in the CDR3. CDR1 SGHTA and CDR2 FQGNSA come from the germline V gene.

The chain uses TRBV1 and TRBJ1-2. TRBV1 is a pseudogene locus. The length of the CDR3 is 11 residues. The chain's CDR3 is CTSSRTDGYTF. As DNA, the CDR3 is TGCACCAGCAGCCGAACAGATGGCTACACCTTC.

A note on this clonotype: This likely comes from a read error, as the CDR3 has no conserved phenylalanine or tryptophan at its end. The V call is TRBV4-2, the J call TRBJ2-4; 7 nucleotides match TRBD2. Trimming removed 4 bases from V and 9 bases from J; junction bases left unmatched: 12. The CDR3 loop spans 15 amino acids. CDR1 is LGHNA, CDR2 YNFKEQ, per germline. CDR3 sequence (DNA): TGTGCCAGCAGCCTGACTCACAGCGGGACCCCCATTCAGTACCTC. It specifies CASSLTHSGTPIQYL.

Regarding this clonotype: Sequence at one end of the junction differs from germline and may be a read error. The gene calls are TRBV3-1 and TRBJ2-7, with D tentatively TRBD1 (6 bases). This CDR3 has 17 amino acids. The germline V gene encodes CDR1 LGHDT and CDR2 YNNKEL (reference sequence). CDR3 protein: CTSSPGVSDVFYYEQYF. Written as DNA, the CDR3 is TGTACCAGCAGCCCAGGGGTGAGCGACGTTTTTTACTACGAGCAGTACTTC.

This rearrangement joins TRBV4-2 to TRBJ2-5; no clear D gene. With 0 bases removed from V and 2 bases from J, the gap between germline ends came to 7 bases. The CDR3 runs 14 residues. CDR1 is LGHNA, CDR2 YNFKEQ, per germline. The CDR3 loop is CASSQDVRQETQYF. In DNA, the CDR3 is TGTGCCAGCAGCCAAGATGTGCGTCAAGAGACCCAGTACTTC.

The chain recombines TRBV29-1 with TRBJ2-3; D might be TRBD1 or TRBD2, each matching 6 bases. The CDR3 runs 13 residues. V was shortened by 3 bases and J by 3 bases, with 10 bases between the two germline ends. Per germline, CDR1 SQVTM and CDR2 ANQGSEA. The CDR3 is CSVDGGSTDTQYF. CDR3 nucleotides: TGCAGCGTTGACGGGGGCTCAACAGATACGCAGTATTTT.

The chain recombines TRBV7-2 with TRBJ2-1; 8 bases are a match to TRBD2. J was trimmed by 8 bases and V by 4 bases; bases with no gene match: 7. Germline-derived CDR1 and CDR2 are SGHTA and FQGNSA. The CDR3 sequence is 14 residues long. The CDR3 DNA reads as TGTGCCAGCAGCTCGGGACTAGTAGGGCATGAGCAGTTCTTC. Amino acid sequence: CASSSGLVGHEQFF. Variable domain in full (rest from reference TRBV7-2 and TRBJ2-1): GAGVSQSPSNKVTEKGKDVELRCDPISGHTALYWYRQSLGQGLEFLIYFQGNSAPDKSGLPSDRFSAERTGGSVSTLTIQRTQQEDSAVYLCASSSGLVGHEQFFGPGTRLTVL.

This clonotype was detected a few times. CDR3 coding DNA: TGTGCCAGCAGCCAAGATACGGGGGGGCATAAAGATACGCAGTATTTT. Protein sequence: CASSQDTGGHKDTQYF. The chain joins TRBV14 to TRBJ2-3; TRBD2 agrees at 8 bases. Trimming removed 0 bases from V and 5 bases from J; junction bases left unmatched: 7. The length of the CDR3 is 16 residues. Germline loops: CDR1 SGHDN, CDR2 FVKESK.

This clonotype was observed once. Here the CDR3 reads CASSPPGQRNEKLFF. The CDR3 DNA is TGTGCCAGCAGTCCGCCGGGACAGAGAAATGAAAAACTGTTTTTT. The chain recombines TRBV28 with TRBJ1-4; TRBD1 matches at 7 bases. J was trimmed by 5 bases and V by 5 bases; bases with no gene match: 8. The germline gives CDR1 MDHEN, CDR2 SYDVKM. The CDR3 contains 15 residues. Filled out from reference TRBV28 and TRBJ1-4, the complete variable domain reads DVKVTQSSRYLVKRTGEKVFLECVQDMDHENMFWYRQDPGLGLRLIYFSYDVKMKEKGDIPEGYSVSREKKERFSLILESASTNQTSMYLCASSPPGQRNEKLFFGSGTQLSVL.

The chain uses TRBV20-1 and TRBJ2-5; the D is unclear. The germline CDR1 and CDR2 sequences are DFQATT and SNEGSKA (reference sequence). The CDR3 covers 11 residues. Trimming took off 0 bases at V and 11 bases at J, with 10 bases between the two ends. CDR3 sequence reads: CSAREAHAQYF. Here the CDR3 DNA reads TGCAGTGCTAGAGAAGCCCATGCACAGTACTTC.

The gene calls are TRBV6-1 and TRBJ2-7; 9 nucleotides match TRBD2. J was trimmed by 3 bases and V by 2 bases; bases with no gene match: 5. The germline V gene encodes CDR1 MNHNS and CDR2 SASEGT. This CDR3 is built from 15 residues. CDR3 DNA sequence: TGTGCCAGCAGTGAATACCTAGCGGGAAGCTACGAGCAGTACTTC. Translation gives CASSEYLAGSYEQYF.

The gene calls are TRBV7-8 and TRBJ2-3; no clear D gene. Per the germline V gene, CDR1 is SGHVS and CDR2 is FQNEAQ. V was cut by 0 bases and J by 6 bases, with 13 bases left in between. The length of the CDR3 is 15 residues. The CDR3 DNA reads as TGTGCCAGCAGCTTAGCGGAAGGGCTTCGGGATACGCAGTATTTT. Its translation: CASSLAEGLRDTQYF.

This chain uses TRBV27 with TRBJ1-4; TRBD1 aligns across 7 bases. This CDR3 spans 14 amino acids. Germline assignment: CDR1 MNHEY and CDR2 SMNVEV (reference sequence). The ends lost 9 bases at V and 7 bases at J; junction bases unmatched: 11. The CDR3 coding sequence is TGTGCCAGTTCCCGACAGGGAACTTTTGAAAAACTGTTTTTT. Translated, it gives CASSRQGTFEKLFF.

There are a few counts of this clonotype. The gene calls are TRBV6-5 and TRBJ1-1, with 7 positions matching TRBD1. This CDR3 spans 15 amino acids. Germline lookup yields CDR1 MNHEY and CDR2 SVGAGI. Trimming removed 6 bases from V and 8 bases from J; junction bases left unmatched: 15. This CDR3 reads CASSLELQGRSEAFF. CDR3 nucleotide sequence: TGTGCCAGCAGCCTGGAATTACAGGGGCGAAGCGAAGCTTTCTTT.

The chain combines TRBV18 with TRBJ1-1, with 7 bases matching TRBD1. After removal of 5 bases from V and 5 bases from J, the junction contained 5 bases not matched to a gene. CDR1 is KGHSH and CDR2 is LQKENI in the germline V gene. This CDR3 region has 13 residues. In DNA form, the CDR3 reads TGTGCCAGCTCAACGACAGGGAGGACTGAAGCTTTCTTT. Translated: CASSTTGRTEAFF.

The V call is TRBV2, the J call TRBJ2-7; no definite D call. V was pared by 3 bases and J by 2 bases, with 14 bases between. Germline lookup yields CDR1 SNHLY and CDR2 FYNNEI. The CDR3 length is 15 residues. The DNA for the CDR3 is TGTGCCAGCAGTGAGGGTTTCGTACAGACCTACGAGCAGTACTTC. It codes for CASSEGFVQTYEQYF.

In this sample, this clonotype turned up a few times. The chain joins TRBV29-1 to TRBJ2-1; D not resolved. Per the germline V gene, CDR1 is SQVTM and CDR2 is ANQGSEA. This CDR3 comprises 14 residues. V was trimmed by 6 bases and J by 2 bases, leaving 14 bases between them. DNA for the CDR3: TGCAGCGTCTCAAGGGAATTACCCTACAATGAGCAGTTCTTC. Its translation is CSVSRELPYNEQFF.